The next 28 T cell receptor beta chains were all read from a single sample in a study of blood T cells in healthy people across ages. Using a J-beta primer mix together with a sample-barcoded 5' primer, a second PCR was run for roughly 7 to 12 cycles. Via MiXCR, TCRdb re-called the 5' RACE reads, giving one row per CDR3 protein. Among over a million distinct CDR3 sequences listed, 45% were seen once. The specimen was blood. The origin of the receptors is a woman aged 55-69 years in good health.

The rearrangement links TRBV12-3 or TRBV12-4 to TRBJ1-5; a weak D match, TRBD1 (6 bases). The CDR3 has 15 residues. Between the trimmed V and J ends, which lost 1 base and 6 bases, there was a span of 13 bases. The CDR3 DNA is TGTGCCAGCAGTTTAGGGCAGGGGATAAGTCAGCCCCAGCATTTT. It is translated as CASSLGQGISQPQHF.

The chain's CDR3 is CSVHQEDSRDKWETQYF. CDR3 in DNA: TGCAGCGTCCATCAGGAGGACAGCCGGGACAAATGGGAGACCCAGTACTTC. This chain joins TRBV29-1 and TRBJ2-5; D might be TRBD1 (6 bases). Between the trimmed V and J ends, which lost 6 bases and 5 bases, there was a span of 28 bases. CDR3 size: 17 residues. Germline V gene lookup returns CDR1 SQVTM and CDR2 ANQGSEA.

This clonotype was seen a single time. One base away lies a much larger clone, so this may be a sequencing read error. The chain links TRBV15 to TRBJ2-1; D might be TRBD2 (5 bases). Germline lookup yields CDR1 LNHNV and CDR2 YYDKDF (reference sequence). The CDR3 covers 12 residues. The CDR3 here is CVTSERGNEQFF. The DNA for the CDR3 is TGTGTCACCAGCGAACGGGGCAATGAGCAGTTCTTC.

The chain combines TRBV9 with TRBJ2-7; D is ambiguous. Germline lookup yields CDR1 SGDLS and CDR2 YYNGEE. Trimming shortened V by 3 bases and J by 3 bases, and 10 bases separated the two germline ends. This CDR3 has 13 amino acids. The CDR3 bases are TGTGCCAGCAGCGCCCCGGACGTCTACGAGCAGTACTTC. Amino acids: CASSAPDVYEQYF.

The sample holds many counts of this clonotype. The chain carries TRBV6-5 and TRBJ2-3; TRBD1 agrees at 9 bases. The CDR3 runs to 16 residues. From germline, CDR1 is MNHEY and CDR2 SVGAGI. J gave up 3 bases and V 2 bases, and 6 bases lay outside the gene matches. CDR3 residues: CASSYGGDRATDTQYF. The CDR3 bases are TGTGCCAGCAGTTACGGTGGGGACAGGGCGACAGATACGCAGTATTTT.

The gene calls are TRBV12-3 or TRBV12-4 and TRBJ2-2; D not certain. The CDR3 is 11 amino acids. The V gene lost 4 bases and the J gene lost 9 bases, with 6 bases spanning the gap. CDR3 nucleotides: TGTGCCAGCAGTTCCGCCCGGGAGCTGTTTTTT. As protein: CASSSARELFF.

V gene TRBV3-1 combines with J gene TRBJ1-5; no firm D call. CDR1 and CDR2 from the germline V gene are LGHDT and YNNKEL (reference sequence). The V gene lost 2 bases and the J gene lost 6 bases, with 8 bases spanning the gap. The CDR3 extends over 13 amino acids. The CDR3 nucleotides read TGTGCCAGCAGCCAAACCTACGGTCAGCCCCAGCATTTT. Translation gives CASSQTYGQPQHF.

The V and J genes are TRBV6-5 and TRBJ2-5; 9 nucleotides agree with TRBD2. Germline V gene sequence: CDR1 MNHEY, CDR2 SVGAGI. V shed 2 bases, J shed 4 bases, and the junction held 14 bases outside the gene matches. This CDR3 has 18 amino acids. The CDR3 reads CASSYGRWASGTRETQYF. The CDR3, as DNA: TGTGCCAGCAGTTACGGACGGTGGGCTAGCGGGACCCGAGAGACCCAGTACTTC.

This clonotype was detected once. The DNA for the CDR3 is TGCAGCGTTGGCACTAGTGGTGACGAGCAGTACTTC. This codes for CSVGTSGDEQYF. V gene TRBV29-1 combines with J gene TRBJ2-7; D possibly corresponds to TRBD2 (5 bases). Between the trimmed V and J ends, which lost 4 bases and 5 bases, there was a span of 12 bases. Germline CDR1 and CDR2: SQVTM and ANQGSEA. The CDR3 covers 12 residues.

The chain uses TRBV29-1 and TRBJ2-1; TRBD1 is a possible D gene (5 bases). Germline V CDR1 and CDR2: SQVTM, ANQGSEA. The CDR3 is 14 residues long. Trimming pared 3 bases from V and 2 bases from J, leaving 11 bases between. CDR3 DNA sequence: TGCAGCGTTGATGAAGGGGCCGCCTACAATGAGCAGTTCTTC. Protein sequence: CSVDEGAAYNEQFF.

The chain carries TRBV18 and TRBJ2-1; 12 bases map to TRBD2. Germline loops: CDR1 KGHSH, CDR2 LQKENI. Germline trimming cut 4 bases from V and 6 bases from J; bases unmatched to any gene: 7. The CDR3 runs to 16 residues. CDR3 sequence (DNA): TGTGCCAGCTCACACCTGACTAGCGGGAGCTCCAATGAGCAGTTCTTC. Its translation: CASSHLTSGSSNEQFF.

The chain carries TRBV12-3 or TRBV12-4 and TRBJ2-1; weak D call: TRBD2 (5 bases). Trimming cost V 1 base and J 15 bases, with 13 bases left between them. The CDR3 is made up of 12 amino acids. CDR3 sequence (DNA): TGTGCCAGCAGTTTAGAACCGGGGTACCGGTTCTTC. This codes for CASSLEPGYRFF.

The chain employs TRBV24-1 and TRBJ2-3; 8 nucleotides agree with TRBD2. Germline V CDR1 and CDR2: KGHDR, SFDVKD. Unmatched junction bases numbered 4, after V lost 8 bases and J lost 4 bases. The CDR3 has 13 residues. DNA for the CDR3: TGTGCCACCAACTTAGCGGGACCAGATACGCAGTATTTT. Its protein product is CATNLAGPDTQYF.

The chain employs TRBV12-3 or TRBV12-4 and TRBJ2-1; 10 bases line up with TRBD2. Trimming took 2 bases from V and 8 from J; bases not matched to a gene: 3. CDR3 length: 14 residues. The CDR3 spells CASSLSTSGYEQFF. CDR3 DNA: TGTGCCAGCAGTTTATCGACTAGCGGGTATGAGCAGTTCTTC.

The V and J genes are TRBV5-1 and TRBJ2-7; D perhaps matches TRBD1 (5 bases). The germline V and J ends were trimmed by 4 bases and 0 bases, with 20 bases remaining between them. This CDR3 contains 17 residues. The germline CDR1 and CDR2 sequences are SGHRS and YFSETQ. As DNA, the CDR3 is TGCGCCAGCAGCCCGAAAAGGTTGGACAAAGACTCCTACGAGCAGTACTTC. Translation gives CASSPKRLDKDSYEQYF.

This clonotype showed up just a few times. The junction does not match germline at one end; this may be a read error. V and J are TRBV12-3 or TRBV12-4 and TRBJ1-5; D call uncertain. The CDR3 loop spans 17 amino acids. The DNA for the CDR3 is TGTGCCAGCAGTTCCCCGGCCTCGGGGTTACGTGATCACCCCCAGCATTTT. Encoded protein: CASSSPASGLRDHPQHF.

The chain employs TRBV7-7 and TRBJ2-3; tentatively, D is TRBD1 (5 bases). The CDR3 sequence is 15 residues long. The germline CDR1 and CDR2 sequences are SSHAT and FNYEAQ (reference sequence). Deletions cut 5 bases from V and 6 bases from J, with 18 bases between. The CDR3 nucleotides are TGTGCCAGCAGCCCCTCAGGCAGGGTTGGCGATACGCAGTATTTT. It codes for CASSPSGRVGDTQYF.

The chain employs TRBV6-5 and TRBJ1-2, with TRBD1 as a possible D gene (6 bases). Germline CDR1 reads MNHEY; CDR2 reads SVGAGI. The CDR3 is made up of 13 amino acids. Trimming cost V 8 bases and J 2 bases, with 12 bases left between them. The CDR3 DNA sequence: TGTGCCAGCGGTCTAGGGGGGAACTATGGCTACACCTTC. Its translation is CASGLGGNYGYTF.

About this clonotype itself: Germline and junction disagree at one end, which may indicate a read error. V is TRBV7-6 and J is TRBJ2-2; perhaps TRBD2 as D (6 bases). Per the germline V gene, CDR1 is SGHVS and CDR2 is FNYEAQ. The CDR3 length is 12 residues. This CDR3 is CASSRGTGGLFF. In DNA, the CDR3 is TGTGCCAGCAGCAGGGGCACCGGGGGGCTGTTTTTT.

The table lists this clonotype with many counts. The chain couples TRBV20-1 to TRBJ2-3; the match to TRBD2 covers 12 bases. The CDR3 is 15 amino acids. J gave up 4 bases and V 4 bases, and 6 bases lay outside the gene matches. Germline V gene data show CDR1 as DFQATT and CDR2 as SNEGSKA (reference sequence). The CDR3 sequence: CSATTSSGRADTQYF. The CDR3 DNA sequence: TGCAGTGCTACTACGTCTAGCGGGAGGGCAGATACGCAGTATTTT.

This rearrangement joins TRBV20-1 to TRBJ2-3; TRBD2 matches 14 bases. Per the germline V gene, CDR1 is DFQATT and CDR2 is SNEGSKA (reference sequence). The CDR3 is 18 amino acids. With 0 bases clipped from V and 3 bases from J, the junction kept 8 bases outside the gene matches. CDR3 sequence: CSARDLRGTSGRTDTQYF. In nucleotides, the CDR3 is TGCAGTGCTAGAGATCTGAGAGGGACTAGCGGGAGAACAGATACGCAGTATTTT.

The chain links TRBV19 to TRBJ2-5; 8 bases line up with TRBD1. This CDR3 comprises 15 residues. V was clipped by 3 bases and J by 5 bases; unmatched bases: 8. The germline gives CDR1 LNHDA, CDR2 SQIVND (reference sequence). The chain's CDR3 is CASSMARGLSETQYF. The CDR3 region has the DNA TGTGCCAGTAGTATGGCCAGGGGGCTGTCGGAGACCCAGTACTTC.

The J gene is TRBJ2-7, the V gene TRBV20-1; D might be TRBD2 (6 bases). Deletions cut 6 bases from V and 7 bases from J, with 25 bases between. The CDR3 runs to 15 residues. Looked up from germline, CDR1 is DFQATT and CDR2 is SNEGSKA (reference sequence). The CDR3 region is CSAIYHAGQGSEQYF. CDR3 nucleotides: TGCAGTGCCATTTACCACGCGGGGCAGGGAAGTGAGCAGTACTTC.

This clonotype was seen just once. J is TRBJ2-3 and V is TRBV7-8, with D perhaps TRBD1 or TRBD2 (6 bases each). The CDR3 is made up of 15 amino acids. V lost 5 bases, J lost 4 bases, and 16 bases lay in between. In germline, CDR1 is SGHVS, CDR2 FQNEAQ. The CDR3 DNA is TGTGCCAGCAGCCCTACTCCAGGGGAGGCAGATACGCAGTATTTT. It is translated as CASSPTPGEADTQYF.

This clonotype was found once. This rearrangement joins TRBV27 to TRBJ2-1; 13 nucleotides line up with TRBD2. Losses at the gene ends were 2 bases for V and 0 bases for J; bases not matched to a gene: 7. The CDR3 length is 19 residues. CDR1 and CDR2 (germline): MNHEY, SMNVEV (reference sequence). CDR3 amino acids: CASSLTTSGRLSSYNEQFF. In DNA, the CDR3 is TGTGCCAGCAGTTTAACGACTAGCGGGAGGCTCAGCTCCTACAATGAGCAGTTCTTC.

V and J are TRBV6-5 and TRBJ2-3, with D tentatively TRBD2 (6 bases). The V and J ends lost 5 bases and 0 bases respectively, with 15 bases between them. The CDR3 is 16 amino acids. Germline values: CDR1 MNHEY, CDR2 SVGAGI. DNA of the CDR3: TGTGCCAGCAGTCCCTCGCGGGGCTCTAGCACAGATACGCAGTATTTT. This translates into CASSPSRGSSTDTQYF.

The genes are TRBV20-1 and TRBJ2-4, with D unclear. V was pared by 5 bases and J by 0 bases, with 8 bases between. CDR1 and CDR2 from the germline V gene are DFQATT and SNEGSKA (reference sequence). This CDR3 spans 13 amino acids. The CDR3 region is CSAPLIAKNIQYF. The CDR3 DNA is TGCAGTGCTCCCTTAATAGCCAAAAACATTCAGTACTTC.

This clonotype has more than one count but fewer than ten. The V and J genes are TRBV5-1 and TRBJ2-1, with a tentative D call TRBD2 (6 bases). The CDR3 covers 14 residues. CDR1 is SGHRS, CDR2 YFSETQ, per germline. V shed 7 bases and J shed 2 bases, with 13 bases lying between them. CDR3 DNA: TGCGCCAGCTCCCATAGCGGCCCCTACAATGAGCAGTTCTTC. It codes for CASSHSGPYNEQFF. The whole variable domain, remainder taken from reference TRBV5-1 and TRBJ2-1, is KAGVTQTPRYLIKTRGQQVTLSCSPISGHRSVSWYQQTPGQGLQFLFEYFSETQRNKGNFPGRFSGRQFSNSRSEMNVSTLELGDSALYLCASSHSGPYNEQFFGPGTRLTVL.